These 26 T cell receptor beta chains came from one sample sequenced in a study of T cells in Graves' hyperthyroidism and ophthalmopathy. TCR beta CDR3 regions were amplified from RNA transcripts. First-round RT-PCR with HTBI primers amplified the TCR CDR3 region. TCRdb reprocessed the multiplex PCR reads via MiXCR and lists one record per CDR3 protein. The sample records about 500,000 distinct CDR3 sequences, roughly 14% being singletons. Sequencing was done on a sample of blood. Source of these receptors: a woman aged 18-35 years with Graves' hyperthyroidism.

With respect to this clonotype: A read error may be the cause here, since a much bigger clone is one base away. The chain is built from TRBV2 and TRBJ2-3; TRBD2 matches 13 bases. The V and J ends lost 6 bases and 2 bases, in that order; junction bases with no gene match: 5. This CDR3 is 16 amino acids long. Germline V CDR1 and CDR2: SNHLY, FYNNEI. CDR3 in amino acids: CASRLTSGRATDTQYF. In DNA, the CDR3 is TGTGCCAGCAGGCTCACTAGCGGGAGGGCCACAGATACGCAGTATTTT.

This clonotype was counted many times. The chain couples TRBV11-2 to TRBJ2-5; 10 bases are shared with TRBD2. The CDR3 consists of 15 residues. Germline CDR1 reads SGHAT; CDR2 reads FQNNGV. V shed 5 bases and J 7 bases; nucleotides not matched to a gene: 10. The DNA of the CDR3 is TGTGCCAGCAGCCATCGGCTAGCGGGAGCAGGGACCCAGTACTTC. This translates into CASSHRLAGAGTQYF.

At least ten counts were recorded for this clonotype. CDR3 residues: CASSQGPYSPLHF. The CDR3 nucleotides read TGTGCCAGCAGCCAAGGTCCTTATTCACCCCTCCACTTT. The V and J genes are TRBV3-1 and TRBJ1-6; unclear D gene. Per the germline V gene, CDR1 is LGHDT and CDR2 is YNNKEL (reference sequence). CDR3 length equals 13 residues. V was clipped by 1 base and J by 8 bases, with 6 bases between them. The whole variable domain, remainder taken from reference TRBV3-1 and TRBJ1-6, is DTAVSQTPKYLVTQMGNDKSIKCEQNLGHDTMYWYKQDSKKFLKIMFSYNNKELIINETVPNRFSPKSPDKAHLNLHINSLELGDSAVYFCASSQGPYSPLHFGNGTRLTVT.

This clonotype was seen repeatedly, ten times or more. The rearrangement joins TRBV12-3 or TRBV12-4 to TRBJ2-7, with D perhaps TRBD1 (5 bases). Trimming took off 3 bases at V and 7 bases at J, with 16 bases between the two ends. The CDR3 spans 14 residues. The DNA for the CDR3 is TGTGCCAGCAGTTTCGGTGGACACCTACGAGAGCAGTACTTC. Its protein is CASSFGGHLREQYF.

This sequence joins TRBV18 and TRBJ2-7; D might be TRBD1 (6 bases). The CDR3 covers 11 residues. V lost 4 bases to trimming and J lost 6 bases, with 7 bases between them. Germline loops: CDR1 KGHSH, CDR2 LQKENI. The CDR3, as DNA: TGTGCCAGCTCACAGGACAGCGAGCAGTACGTC. Amino acid sequence: CASSQDSEQYV.

This chain connects TRBV9 to TRBJ2-3; 7 bases map to TRBD2. Per the germline V gene, CDR1 is SGDLS and CDR2 is YYNGEE. Losses at the gene ends were 0 bases for V and 1 base for J; bases not matched to a gene: 2. CDR3 length: 15 amino acids. The DNA of the CDR3 is TGTGCCAGCAGCGTAGCTACTAGCGGCACAGATACGCAGTATTTT. This codes for CASSVATSGTDTQYF. Using reference TRBV9 and TRBJ2-3 for the parts outside the CDR3, the full variable domain is DSGVTQTPKHLITATGQRVTLRCSPRSGDLSVYWYQQSLDQGLQFLIQYYNGEERAKGNILERFSAQQFPDLHSELNLSSLELGDSALYFCASSVATSGTDTQYFGPGTRLTVL.

The chain recombines TRBV9 with TRBJ1-4; TRBD1 matches 10 bases. V was clipped by 3 bases and J by 0 bases; unmatched bases: 5. The V gene's germline CDR1 is SGDLS and CDR2 YYNGEE. The CDR3 is made up of 17 amino acids. CDR3 DNA sequence: TGTGCCAGCAGCGCCGGGGACAGGGGACCAACTAATGAAAAACTGTTTTTT. This codes for CASSAGDRGPTNEKLFF.

This clonotype was picked up many times. The chain carries TRBV6-6 and TRBJ1-1; 7 bases are a match to TRBD1. This CDR3 is 15 amino acids long. Losses at the gene ends were 2 bases for V and 4 bases for J; bases not matched to a gene: 7. Per germline, CDR1 MNHNY and CDR2 SVGAGI (reference sequence). In DNA, the CDR3 is TGTGCCAGCAGTTACAGGGGGCGGGCGGGCACTGAAGCTTTCTTT. Translated, it gives CASSYRGRAGTEAFF.

This clonotype was recorded at least ten times. The rearrangement joins TRBV6-8 to TRBJ2-2; TRBD2 aligns across 10 bases. The CDR3 has 17 residues. Germline CDR1 reads MNHGY; CDR2 reads SAAAGT. Trimming at V came to 2 bases and at J to 3 bases, leaving 6 bases not matched to a gene. CDR3 coding DNA: TGTGCCAGCAGTTACGGACTAGCGGACGGGGACACCGGGGAGCTGTTTTTT. It encodes CASSYGLADGDTGELFF.

In its sample, this clonotype was seen many times. The chain couples TRBV18 to TRBJ1-5; the D gene is possibly TRBD1 (5 bases). The CDR3 contains 16 residues. The V gene's germline CDR1 is KGHSH and CDR2 LQKENI. V was clipped by 6 bases and J by 2 bases, with 17 bases between them. In DNA, the CDR3 is TGTGCCAGCTCCCGGACGGGGGGGGGAGGCAATCAGCCCCAGCATTTT. It translates to CASSRTGGGGNQPQHF.

Many counts were recorded for this clonotype. This chain joins TRBV19 and TRBJ1-1, with D tentatively TRBD1 (5 bases). Germline V gives CDR1 LNHDA, CDR2 SQIVND (reference sequence). The CDR3 runs to 14 residues. Trimming left V 3 bases short and J 8 bases short, with 16 bases between. The CDR3 sequence: CASSIGGAPREAFF. The CDR3 DNA is TGTGCCAGTAGTATCGGTGGGGCCCCGCGAGAAGCTTTCTTT.

This clonotype was detected only a few times. The J gene is TRBJ1-5, the V gene TRBV6-1; no reliable D call. Germline CDR1 is MNHNS and CDR2 is SASEGT. Between the trimmed V and J ends, which lost 6 bases and 9 bases, there was a span of 15 bases. The CDR3 consists of 13 residues. The CDR3 bases are TGTGCCAGCAGGACCAGCCGTCTTGCGCCCCAGCATTTT. This codes for CASRTSRLAPQHF.

This clonotype was observed a few times. The V and J genes are TRBV10-1 and TRBJ2-1; 10 nucleotides align to TRBD2. Germline CDR1 and CDR2: WNHNN and SYGVQD (reference sequence). V lost 0 bases, J lost 7 bases, and 6 bases stayed unmatched. The CDR3 contains 16 residues. Here the CDR3 DNA reads TGCGCCAGCAGTGAGTCAGCTAGCGGGAGAGGAAATGAGCAGTTCTTC. Amino acid sequence: CASSESASGRGNEQFF.

This clonotype was counted at least ten times. V usage is TRBV9 and J usage is TRBJ1-3, with 9 positions matching TRBD1. Germline V gene sequence: CDR1 SGDLS, CDR2 YYNGEE. There are 15 residues in the CDR3. Trimming removed 3 bases from V and 3 bases from J; junction bases left unmatched: 4. CDR3 sequence: CASSDTGGYGNTIYF. CDR3 nucleotides: TGTGCCAGCAGCGACACAGGGGGCTATGGAAACACCATATATTTT.

A few counts support this clonotype. The chain recombines TRBV19 with TRBJ2-3, with D perhaps TRBD2 (6 bases). This CDR3 region has 14 residues. CDR1 and CDR2 from the germline V gene are LNHDA and SQIVND (reference sequence). Trimming removed 6 bases from V and 6 bases from J, with 16 bases in between. The CDR3 is CASRPGLPLDTQYF. The CDR3 DNA sequence: TGTGCCAGTAGACCGGGACTCCCCCTTGATACGCAGTATTTT.

This clonotype was observed a few times. The genes are TRBV7-9 and TRBJ2-2, with D possibly being TRBD1 (6 bases). Germline V lookup: CDR1 SEHNR, CDR2 FQNEAQ (reference sequence). The CDR3 loop spans 14 amino acids. CDR3 in DNA: TGTGCTTCAGGGGCAGGGCAAAACACCGGGGAGCTGTTTTTT. Translation gives CASGAGQNTGELFF. The whole variable domain, filled in from reference TRBV7-9 and TRBJ2-2, reads DTGVSQNPRHKITKRGQNVTFRCDPISEHNRLYWYRQTLGQGPEFLTYFQNEAQLEKSRLLSDRFSAERPKGSFSTLEIQRTEQGDSAMYLCASGAGQNTGELFFGEGSRLTVL.

This clonotype occurred once. The chain has TRBV3-1 and TRBJ1-2; D not certain. V was pared by 1 base and J by 8 bases, with 20 bases between. This CDR3 spans 16 amino acids. The germline CDR1 and CDR2 sequences are LGHDT and YNNKEL (reference sequence). The CDR3 sequence: CASSQAPSGLTGGYTF. CDR3 coding DNA: TGTGCCAGCAGCCAAGCCCCGTCTGGACTGACGGGGGGCTACACCTTC.

The genes are TRBV29-1 and TRBJ1-2; no clear D gene. With 6 bases removed from V and 7 bases from J, the gap between germline ends came to 18 bases. This CDR3 comprises 13 residues. From germline, CDR1 is SQVTM and CDR2 ANQGSEA. As DNA, the CDR3 is TGCAGCGTCCTAGACGATGACTGGGGTGGCTACACCTTC. The encoded protein is CSVLDDDWGGYTF.

The genes are TRBV3-1 and TRBJ1-4; D is ambiguous. Looked up from germline, CDR1 is LGHDT and CDR2 is YNNKEL (reference sequence). V shed 1 base and J shed 7 bases, with 16 bases lying between them. The CDR3 length is 16 residues. CDR3 bases: TGTGCCAGCAGCCAAGGCAGGAGAATAGGAAGTGAAAAACTGTTTTTT. As protein: CASSQGRRIGSEKLFF.

The chain is built from TRBV27 and TRBJ2-1; 13 bases map to TRBD2. CDR1 and CDR2 from the germline V gene are MNHEY and SMNVEV (reference sequence). This CDR3 has 16 amino acids. V shed 6 bases, J shed 8 bases, and the junction held 10 bases outside the gene matches. The chain's CDR3 is CASREGLAGVIYEQFF. In DNA, the CDR3 is TGTGCCAGCAGGGAAGGACTAGCGGGAGTGATTTATGAGCAGTTCTTC.

This clonotype was counted at least ten times. The chain employs TRBV11-2 and TRBJ1-5, with a tentative D call TRBD1 (5 bases). V was pared by 4 bases and J by 11 bases, with 30 bases between. This CDR3 is built from 18 residues. Germline assignment: CDR1 SGHAT and CDR2 FQNNGV. The CDR3: CASSSRWGNVREYSAQHF. The CDR3 nucleotides read TGTGCCAGCAGCTCAAGGTGGGGGAATGTCCGGGAATATTCGGCCCAGCATTTT.

This clonotype showed up just a few times. The V and J genes are TRBV27 and TRBJ2-2; TRBD2 matches 7 bases. V gave up 2 bases and J gave up 6 bases; unmatched junction bases: 6. CDR3 length: 15 residues. CDR1 is MNHEY and CDR2 is SMNVEV in the germline V gene (reference sequence). The CDR3 DNA follows: TGTGCCAGCAGTTTAGGGCGGGAGTGGGCCGGGGAGCTGTTTTTT. Amino acids: CASSLGREWAGELFF.

This clonotype was detected many times. The chain joins TRBV25-1 to TRBJ1-1; 10 bases align to TRBD1. From germline, CDR1 is MGHDK and CDR2 SYGVNS. The CDR3 consists of 15 residues. Trimming at V came to 5 bases and at J to 10 bases, leaving 13 bases not matched to a gene. The CDR3 loop reads CASSPPDRGTWAAFF. The CDR3 DNA sequence: TGTGCCAGCAGTCCTCCGGACAGGGGGACATGGGCAGCTTTCTTT.

Ten or more counts support this clonotype. This sequence joins TRBV10-3 and TRBJ2-3; no firm D call. V lost 5 bases, J lost 2 bases, and 14 bases lay in between. Germline V gene sequence: CDR1 ENHRY, CDR2 SYGVKD. This CDR3 is built from 15 residues. Here the CDR3 reads CAISWLGQDTDTQYF. The CDR3, as DNA: TGTGCCATCAGTTGGTTAGGGCAGGACACAGATACGCAGTATTTT.

This clonotype appeared a few times. The V gene is TRBV7-8, the J gene TRBJ1-2; possibly TRBD1 for D (5 bases). The V end was cut by 5 bases, the J end by 2 bases, with 15 bases between. Germline V gene sequence: CDR1 SGHVS, CDR2 FQNEAQ. The CDR3 spans 15 residues. As DNA, the CDR3 is TGTGCCAGCAGCCCAACCGAGACAGCGAACTATGGCTACACCTTC. This sequence encodes CASSPTETANYGYTF.

This clonotype appeared many times. The chain joins TRBV3-1 to TRBJ2-2; the match to TRBD2 covers 10 bases. Germline loops: CDR1 LGHDT, CDR2 YNNKEL (reference sequence). The J segment lost 7 bases and the V segment lost 6 bases, leaving 14 bases of the junction unmatched. This CDR3 region has 17 residues. CDR3 loop: CASSPNSLAGDDGELFF. For the CDR3, the DNA is TGTGCCAGCAGTCCTAATTCGCTAGCGGGAGATGACGGGGAGCTGTTTTTT.